A single sample is the source of the 28 T cell receptor beta chains below, sequenced in a study of Graves' ophthalmopathy and Graves' hyperthyroidism. The authors amplified TCR beta CDR3 regions from RNA transcripts. RT-PCR in the first round used HTBI primers; a second-round multiplex PCR followed. TCRdb independently ran MiXCR on the multiplex PCR reads; one entry per CDR3 protein. The sample lists some 1.1 million distinct CDR3 sequences, less than 45% occurring once. The sequenced material came from peripheral blood or thyroid tissue (not recorded which). The origin of the receptors is an adult man with Graves' hyperthyroidism.

This chain uses TRBV6-5 with TRBJ2-7, with D perhaps assigned TRBD1 or TRBD2 (5 bases each). The ends were cut back, 5 bases at V and 1 base at J, with 18 bases in the middle. This CDR3 spans 16 amino acids. Germline V gives CDR1 MNHEY, CDR2 SVGAGI. The CDR3 DNA follows: TGTGCCAGCAGTGATAGAGGGGCCGCAGTTTCCTACGAGCAGTACTTC. Protein sequence: CASSDRGAAVSYEQYF.

This clonotype was observed at least ten times. The V gene is TRBV20-1, the J gene TRBJ1-1, with TRBD1 matching 7 bases. With 1 base clipped from V and 6 bases from J, the junction kept 8 bases outside the gene matches. The CDR3 is 14 residues long. The germline V gene encodes CDR1 DFQATT and CDR2 SNEGSKA (reference sequence). The CDR3 DNA reads as TGCAGTGCTAGAGCATGGGGGCAGGGGGCTGAAGCTTTCTTT. Its protein product is CSARAWGQGAEAFF.

This chain links TRBV25-1 with TRBJ1-4; D remains ambiguous. Germline lookup yields CDR1 MGHDK and CDR2 SYGVNS. The CDR3 totals 13 residues. CDR3 protein: CARGGSRNEKLFF. The CDR3 nucleotides are TGTGCTAGAGGTGGCAGCCGTAATGAAAAACTGTTTTTT.

This clonotype was recorded at least ten times. V gene TRBV7-9 combines with J gene TRBJ2-5; D is unclear. The CDR3 length is 12 residues. Germline CDR1 SEHNR, CDR2 FQNEAQ (reference sequence). V was trimmed by 7 bases and J by 4 bases, leaving 10 bases between them. The CDR3 region has the DNA TGTGCCAGCACCCTCCCAATAGAGACCCAGTACTTC. This gives the protein CASTLPIETQYF.

Here the CDR3 reads CASSRDSSGTGDSPLHF. DNA for the CDR3: TGTGCCAGTAGTAGGGACTCATCCGGGACAGGGGATTCACCCCTCCACTTT. The chain recombines TRBV19 with TRBJ1-6; 10 bases align to TRBD1. CDR3 length: 17 amino acids. Germline V gene data show CDR1 as LNHDA and CDR2 as SQIVND (reference sequence). Unmatched junction bases numbered 11, after V lost 4 bases and J lost 8 bases.

This clonotype was detected only a few times. The chain employs TRBV7-2 and TRBJ1-3, with D hard to call. There are 15 residues in the CDR3. Germline CDR1 is SGHTA and CDR2 is FQGNSA. V was pared by 4 bases and J by 1 base, with 11 bases between. The CDR3 DNA follows: TGTGCCAGCAGCTCTAGCTGGGGATCTGGAAACACCATATATTTT. Translated, it gives CASSSSWGSGNTIYF.

This clonotype showed up many times. The chain links TRBV11-1 to TRBJ2-7, with 7 bases that match TRBD1. The CDR3 runs to 13 residues. The J segment lost 5 bases and the V segment lost 3 bases, leaving 4 bases of the junction unmatched. Germline loops: CDR1 SGHAT, CDR2 FQDESV (reference sequence). CDR3 in amino acids: CASSFDRAHEQYF. For the CDR3, the DNA is TGTGCCAGCAGCTTTGACAGGGCCCACGAGCAGTACTTC.

V usage is TRBV25-1 and J usage is TRBJ1-1; 7 nucleotides match TRBD1. Germline V gene data show CDR1 as MGHDK and CDR2 as SYGVNS. V trimming: 4 bases; J trimming: 5 bases; junction bases outside the gene matches: 7. The CDR3 has 14 amino acids. The DNA of the CDR3 is TGTGCCAGCAGTGCCTTAGGGGGCACAACTGAAGCTTTCTTT. Protein sequence: CASSALGGTTEAFF.

The chain uses TRBV25-1 and TRBJ1-2; D unclear. The V end lost 1 base, the J end lost 7 bases, and 10 bases lay between the germline ends. The CDR3 contains 13 residues. Germline lookup yields CDR1 MGHDK and CDR2 SYGVNS. The CDR3 DNA sequence: TGTGCCAGCAGTGAATTGGGGAGATCTGGCTACACCTTC. Protein: CASSELGRSGYTF.

The rearrangement uses TRBV7-9 and TRBJ1-4, with 7 bases identical to TRBD1. The CDR3 consists of 15 residues. The germline CDR1 and CDR2 sequences are SEHNR and FQNEAQ (reference sequence). J gave up 7 bases and V 7 bases, and 12 bases lay outside the gene matches. This CDR3 is CASTSQGGRSEKLFF. The CDR3 DNA reads as TGTGCCAGCACGTCTCAGGGGGGGAGGAGTGAAAAACTGTTTTTT.

V gene TRBV25-1 combines with J gene TRBJ2-7; TRBD2 aligns across 7 bases. The germline V gene encodes CDR1 MGHDK and CDR2 SYGVNS. The CDR3 length is 16 residues. Losses at the gene ends were 6 bases for V and 7 bases for J; bases not matched to a gene: 18. The CDR3 DNA reads TGTGCCAGCAGCCAAGATTTGACGGGAGGCCTTAGGGAGCAGTACTTC. This sequence encodes CASSQDLTGGLREQYF.

This clonotype appeared many times. This chain uses TRBV5-1 with TRBJ2-7; 7 bases are shared with TRBD2. J lost 3 bases, V lost 4 bases, and 4 bases had no gene match. Germline V gene sequence: CDR1 SGHRS, CDR2 YFSETQ. This CDR3 comprises 13 residues. The CDR3 here is CASSARGDYEQYF. CDR3 DNA sequence: TGCGCCAGCAGCGCACGGGGGGACTACGAGCAGTACTTC.

Concerning this clonotype itself: A much larger clone differs from this one at a single base, so this may be a read error. The rearrangement uses TRBV6-5 and TRBJ2-5; a possible D gene is TRBD2 (5 bases). The CDR3 spans 14 residues. Germline values: CDR1 MNHEY, CDR2 SVGAGI. The germline V and J ends were trimmed by 2 bases and 7 bases, with 14 bases remaining between them. CDR3 in amino acids: CASSYGSSRMTQYF. The CDR3 DNA reads TGTGCCAGCAGTTACGGGAGTTCGCGGATGACCCAGTACTTC.

This sequence joins TRBV2 and TRBJ1-1; D might be TRBD1 (6 bases). V was clipped by 4 bases and J by 4 bases, with 10 bases between them. Germline lookup yields CDR1 SNHLY and CDR2 FYNNEI. This CDR3 has 13 residues. CDR3 residues: CASSVSRGTEAFF. In DNA form, the CDR3 reads TGTGCCAGCAGTGTTTCCAGGGGCACTGAAGCTTTCTTT. The full variable domain, with the rest looked up from reference TRBV2 and TRBJ1-1, is EPEVTQTPSHQVTQMGQEVILRCVPISNHLYFYWYRQILGQKVEFLVSFYNNEISEKSEIFDDQFSVERPDGSNFTLKIRSTKLEDSAMYFCASSVSRGTEAFFGQGTRLTVV.

This clonotype occurred many times. The V gene is TRBV29-1, the J gene TRBJ1-1; 9 nucleotides match TRBD1. CDR3 length: 15 amino acids. From germline, CDR1 is SQVTM and CDR2 ANQGSEA. With V trimmed by 5 bases and J by 4 bases, 11 bases remained unmatched. The CDR3 nucleotides read TGCAGCGTTCGGGAAACAGGGGGCCGTGGCACTGAAGCTTTCTTT. As protein: CSVRETGGRGTEAFF.

Only a few counts were recorded for this clonotype. The chain has TRBV28 and TRBJ1-1; D is undetermined. The CDR3 has 14 amino acids. The germline V and J ends were trimmed by 8 bases and 2 bases, with 15 bases remaining between them. Germline CDR1 and CDR2: MDHEN and SYDVKM. This CDR3 reads CASGPSGRNTEAFF. CDR3 nucleotides: TGTGCCAGCGGACCTTCGGGCAGAAACACTGAAGCTTTCTTT. The full variable domain, completed using reference TRBV28 and TRBJ1-1, is DVKVTQSSRYLVKRTGEKVFLECVQDMDHENMFWYRQDPGLGLRLIYFSYDVKMKEKGDIPEGYSVSREKKERFSLILESASTNQTSMYLCASGPSGRNTEAFFGQGTRLTVV.

The rearrangement joins TRBV2 to TRBJ2-3; D not resolved. The CDR3 is 13 amino acids. Trimming took 3 bases from V and 2 from J, leaving 6 bases between them. Germline CDR1 is SNHLY and CDR2 is FYNNEI. Here the CDR3 DNA reads TGTGCCAGCAGTGATAGAATCACAGATACGCAGTATTTT. It codes for CASSDRITDTQYF.

A few counts support this clonotype. CDR3 region: CASSYKGTEAFF. The CDR3 nucleotides read TGTGCCAGCAGTTATAAGGGGACTGAAGCTTTCTTT. This chain uses TRBV6-5 with TRBJ1-1; TRBD1 might be the D (5 bases). V lost 3 bases to trimming and J lost 5 bases, with 7 bases between them. CDR3 length equals 12 residues. Germline values: CDR1 MNHEY, CDR2 SVGAGI.

This clonotype was observed many times. The chain joins TRBV7-2 to TRBJ2-7; 7 nucleotides align to TRBD2. J was trimmed by 4 bases and V by 1 base; bases with no gene match: 4. Germline CDR1 SGHTA, CDR2 FQGNSA. The CDR3 spans 14 residues. The CDR3 sequence: CASSLDGGRYEQYF. In DNA, the CDR3 is TGTGCCAGCAGCTTAGATGGCGGGAGATACGAGCAGTACTTC.

The CDR3 nucleotides are TGTGCCAGCAGCTTAGTTAACGTCGGGGAGCTGTTTTTT. It is translated as CASSLVNVGELFF. The chain uses TRBV7-2 and TRBJ2-2; D gene uncertain. V lost 1 base, J lost 7 bases, and 7 bases lay in between. Germline CDR1 reads SGHTA; CDR2 reads FQGNSA. The CDR3 consists of 13 residues.

This sequence joins TRBV27 and TRBJ2-5; tentatively, D is TRBD2 (6 bases). The CDR3 is 15 amino acids. Trimming left V 0 bases short and J 5 bases short, with 13 bases between. Germline CDR1 and CDR2: MNHEY and SMNVEV (reference sequence). DNA of the CDR3: TGTGCCAGCAGTTTATCGATACTAGCCGGGGAGACCCAGTACTTC. Translated, it gives CASSLSILAGETQYF.

This clonotype has a count of ten or more. The chain recombines TRBV7-8 with TRBJ2-5, with D tentatively TRBD1 (6 bases). CDR3 length: 14 amino acids. Germline V CDR1 and CDR2: SGHVS, FQNEAQ. Trimming left V 5 bases short and J 3 bases short, with 13 bases between. The CDR3, as DNA: TGTGCCAGCAGCCCTCCGGGACACGAAGAGACCCAGTACTTC. This encodes CASSPPGHEETQYF.

This clonotype was counted between two and nine times. The CDR3 ends on some other residue instead of the conserved phenylalanine or tryptophan, so this is likely a read error. This sequence joins TRBV19 and TRBJ1-5; D gene ambiguous. The CDR3 extends over 15 amino acids. Germline CDR1 and CDR2: LNHDA and SQIVND (reference sequence). CDR3 loop: CAGSAIIVGNQPQHL. CDR3 sequence (DNA): TGTGCCGGTAGTGCCATTATTGTTGGCAATCAGCCCCAGCATCTT.

This clonotype was counted only a few times. The chain couples TRBV11-2 to TRBJ1-1; tentative D call: TRBD1 (5 bases). Germline V gene lookup returns CDR1 SGHAT and CDR2 FQNNGV. Trimming shortened V by 7 bases and J by 4 bases, and 13 bases separated the two germline ends. CDR3 size: 13 residues. CDR3 residues: CASKGTGSTEAFF. The CDR3, as DNA: TGTGCCAGCAAGGGGACGGGCAGCACTGAAGCTTTCTTT. Full variable domain (rest looked up from reference TRBV11-2 and TRBJ1-1): EAGVAQSPRYKIIEKRQSVAFWCNPISGHATLYWYQQILGQGPKLLIQFQNNGVVDDSQLPKDRFSAERLKGVDSTLKIQPAKLEDSAVYLCASKGTGSTEAFFGQGTRLTVV.

The sample holds a few counts of this clonotype. The chain combines TRBV18 with TRBJ2-7, with D perhaps matching TRBD1 (6 bases). The germline V gene encodes CDR1 KGHSH and CDR2 LQKENI. Trimming stripped 5 bases from V and 1 base from J, with 12 bases between. CDR3 length equals 14 residues. Here the CDR3 DNA reads TGTGCCAGCTCAGGGGGCGCCTCATCCTACGAGCAGTACTTC. This translates into CASSGGASSYEQYF.

This clonotype has more than one count but fewer than ten. A much larger clone differs from this one at a single base, so this may be a read error. J is TRBJ1-1 and V is TRBV29-1; D uncertain. CDR1 is SQVTM and CDR2 is ANQGSEA in the germline V gene. The CDR3 is made up of 12 amino acids. Trimming stripped 7 bases from V and 1 base from J, with 10 bases between. The CDR3 sequence: CSAPDQNTEAFF. The CDR3 nucleotides read TGCAGCGCCCCCGACCAGAACACTGAAGCTTTCTTT.

This clonotype was observed a handful of times. The chain combines TRBV19 with TRBJ1-1, with D tentatively TRBD1 (5 bases). The CDR3 consists of 15 residues. Trimming took 0 bases from V and 12 from J, leaving 20 bases between them. Per the germline V gene, CDR1 is LNHDA and CDR2 is SQIVND (reference sequence). CDR3 residues: CASSIDSRQTLTTFF. CDR3 DNA sequence: TGTGCCAGTAGTATAGATAGCAGACAGACGCTCACGACTTTCTTT.

This clonotype was seen at least ten times. The chain recombines TRBV7-2 with TRBJ1-1, with 7 bases lining up with TRBD1. Germline-derived CDR1 and CDR2 are SGHTA and FQGNSA. The CDR3 sequence is 16 residues long. V lost 5 bases, J lost 0 bases, and 9 bases stayed unmatched. CDR3 region: CASSTRQGTMNTEAFF. For the CDR3, the DNA is TGTGCCAGCAGCACAAGACAGGGAACCATGAACACTGAAGCTTTCTTT. The full variable domain, its missing parts supplied by reference TRBV7-2 and TRBJ1-1, is GAGVSQSPSNKVTEKGKDVELRCDPISGHTALYWYRQSLGQGLEFLIYFQGNSAPDKSGLPSDRFSAERTGGSVSTLTIQRTQQEDSAVYLCASSTRQGTMNTEAFFGQGTRLTVV.